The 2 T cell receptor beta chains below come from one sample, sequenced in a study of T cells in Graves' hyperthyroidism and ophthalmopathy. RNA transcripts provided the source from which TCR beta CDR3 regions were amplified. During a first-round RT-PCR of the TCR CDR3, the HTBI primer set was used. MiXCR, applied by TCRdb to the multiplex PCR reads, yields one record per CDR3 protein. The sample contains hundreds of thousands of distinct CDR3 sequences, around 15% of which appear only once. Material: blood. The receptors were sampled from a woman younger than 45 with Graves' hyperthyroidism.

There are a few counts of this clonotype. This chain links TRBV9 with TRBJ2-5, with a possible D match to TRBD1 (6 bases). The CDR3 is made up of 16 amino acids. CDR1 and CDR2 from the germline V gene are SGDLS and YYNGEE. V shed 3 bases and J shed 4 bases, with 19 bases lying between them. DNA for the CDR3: TGTGCCAGCAGCGGCCCAATATACAGGGATCCAGAGACCCAGTACTTC. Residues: CASSGPIYRDPETQYF.

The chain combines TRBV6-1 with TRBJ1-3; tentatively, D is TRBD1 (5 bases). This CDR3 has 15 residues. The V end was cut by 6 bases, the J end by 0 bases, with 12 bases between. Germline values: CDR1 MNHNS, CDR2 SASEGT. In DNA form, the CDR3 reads TGTGCCAGCAGCCGGGACCCCAGCTCTGGAAACACCATATATTTT. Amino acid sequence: CASSRDPSSGNTIYF.